A single sample is the source of the 4 T cell receptor beta chains below, sequenced in a study of shared clonotypes between healthy human individuals (dated by TCRdb to the early 2020s). Receptor amplification or capture employed the immunoSEQ multiplex PCR assay. TCRdb obtained this table from immuneACCESS and retained in-frame rearrangements with V and J assigned. These tables miss some clones; where compared with another copy, unresolved V genes account for less than half of the shortfall, and the remainder is unexplained. The sample includes about 1 million clones, with approximately 80% observed a single time. The ten largest make up 0.52% of the sample. Material: memory CD4+ T cells from PBMCs. Read against the paper, the sample's cell subset or site label means: CD45RA-negative fraction. Every receptor here comes from a man in his late teens or twenties in good health. Some clones in this sample may be carry-over from other donors' samples.

The chain has TRBV28 and TRBJ1-2; 9 bases fit TRBD1. Germline CDR1 reads MDHEN; CDR2 reads SYDVKM. Losses at the gene ends were 11 bases for V and 6 bases for J; bases not matched to a gene: 10. The length of the CDR3 is 13 residues. DNA for the CDR3: TGTGCCCTGACGCGGGACAGGGTAAATGGCTACACCTTC. Protein: CALTRDRVNGYTF.

The table lists this clone with a few counts. This chain connects TRBV30 to TRBJ1-5, with D tentatively TRBD1 (6 bases). Trimming shortened V by 5 bases and J by 3 bases, and 11 bases separated the two germline ends. The V gene's germline CDR1 is GTSNPN and CDR2 SVGIG (reference sequence). The CDR3 is made up of 13 amino acids. The CDR3 nucleotides are TGTGCCTGGGAGGGGGGCTTCAATCAGCCCCAGCATTTT. Protein product: CAWEGGFNQPQHF.

In regard to this clone: It is likely a read error: a sequence one base away is far more abundant. This chain connects TRBV5-4 to TRBJ1-2; a possible D gene is TRBD1 (6 bases). CDR1 is SGHNT and CDR2 is YYREEE in the germline V gene (reference sequence). Trimming stripped 0 bases from V and 6 bases from J, with 12 bases between. The CDR3 has 14 amino acids. This chain's CDR3 is CASSLDGGQNGYTF. The CDR3 DNA reads as TGTGCCAGCAGCTTGGACGGGGGGCAAAATGGCTACACCTTC.

The V and J genes are TRBV7-9 and TRBJ1-2; D is unresolved. The V and J ends lost 4 bases and 5 bases respectively, with 11 bases between them. The CDR3 is 13 amino acids. CDR1 and CDR2 (germline): SEHNR, FQNEAQ (reference sequence). The CDR3 reads CASSSGRGYGYTF. The CDR3 nucleotides are TGTGCCAGCAGCTCCGGCCGGGGTTATGGCTACACCTTC.